Below, one TCR beta chain is given with its context. The sample belongs to a study of blood T cell repertoires in COVID-19. Study details: Sites across the United States, Italy and Spain contributed samples from acute and convalescent COVID-19. Sample material is recorded as cDNA or gDNA derived from T cells, B-cell-depleted T cells, or PBMCs.

As originally analysed: Reference gene primer amplification in the assay estimated nucleated cell counts. Libraries were prepared by immunoSEQ multiplex PCR; TCRdb keeps only in-frame clonotypes and omits some of them. The DNA gave D and trimming, while V, J and clone size come from that table. The table includes 200,000 to 300,000 clones, roughly 85% detected once. The V end lost 5 bases, the J end lost 13 bases, and 23 bases lay between the germline ends. The CDR3 totals 14 residues. CDR1 and CDR2 from the germline V gene are SGHAT and FQNNGV. The V gene is TRBV11-2, the J gene TRBJ1-2, with D tentatively TRBD1 (6 bases). The origin of this receptor is a man aged 18 to 30 with active or convalescent COVID-19. The sample comprised peripheral blood. CDR3 nucleotide sequence: TGTGCCAGCAGCCCCGACAGGTGGGGGTCTAGCGGCACCTTC. Its translation is CASSPDRWGSSGTF. Based on the CDR3 plus reference TRBV11-2 and TRBJ1-2, the full variable domain is EAGVAQSPRYKIIEKRQSVAFWCNPISGHATLYWYQQILGQGPKLLIQFQNNGVVDDSQLPKDRFSAERLKGVDSTLKIQPAKLEDSAVYLCASSPDRWGSSGTFGSGTRLTVV.